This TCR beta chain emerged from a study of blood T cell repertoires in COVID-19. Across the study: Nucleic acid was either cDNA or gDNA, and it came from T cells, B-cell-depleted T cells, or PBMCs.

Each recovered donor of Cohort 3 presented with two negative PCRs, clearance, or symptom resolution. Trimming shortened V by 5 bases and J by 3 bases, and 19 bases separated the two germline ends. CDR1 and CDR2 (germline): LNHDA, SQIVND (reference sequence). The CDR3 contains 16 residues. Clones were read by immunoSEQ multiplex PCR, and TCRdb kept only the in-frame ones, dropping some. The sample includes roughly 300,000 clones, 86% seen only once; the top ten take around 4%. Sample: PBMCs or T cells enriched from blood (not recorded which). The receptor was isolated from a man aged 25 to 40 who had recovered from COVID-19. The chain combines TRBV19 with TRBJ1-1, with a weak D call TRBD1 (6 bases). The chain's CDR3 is CASSVNYREIYTEAFF. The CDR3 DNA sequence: TGTGCCAGTAGTGTCAATTACAGGGAGATTTACACTGAAGCTTTCTTT.